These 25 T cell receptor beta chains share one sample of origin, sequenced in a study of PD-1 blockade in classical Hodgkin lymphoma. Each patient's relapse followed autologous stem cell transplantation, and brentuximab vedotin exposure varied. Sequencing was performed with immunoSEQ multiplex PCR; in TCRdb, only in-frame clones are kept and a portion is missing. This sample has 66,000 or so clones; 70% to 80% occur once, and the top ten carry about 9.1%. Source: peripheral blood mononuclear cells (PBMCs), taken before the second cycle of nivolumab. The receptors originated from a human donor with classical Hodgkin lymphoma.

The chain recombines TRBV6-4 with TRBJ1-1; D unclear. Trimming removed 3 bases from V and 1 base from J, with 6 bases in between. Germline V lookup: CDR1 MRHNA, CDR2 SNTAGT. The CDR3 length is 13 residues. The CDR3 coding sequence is TGTGCCAGCAGTGAGATCCCGAACACTGAAGCTTTCTTT. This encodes CASSEIPNTEAFF.

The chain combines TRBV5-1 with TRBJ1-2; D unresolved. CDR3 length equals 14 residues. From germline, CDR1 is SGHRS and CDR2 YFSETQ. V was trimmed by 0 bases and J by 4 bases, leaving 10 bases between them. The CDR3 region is CASSLERLSYGYTF. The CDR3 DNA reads TGCGCCAGCAGCTTGGAAAGACTTTCCTATGGCTACACCTTC.

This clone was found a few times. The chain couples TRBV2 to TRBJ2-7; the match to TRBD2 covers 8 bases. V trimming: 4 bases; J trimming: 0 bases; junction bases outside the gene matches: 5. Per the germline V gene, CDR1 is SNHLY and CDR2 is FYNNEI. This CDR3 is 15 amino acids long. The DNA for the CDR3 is TGTGCCAGCAGTGGGGGTAGCGGGGTCTCCTACGAGCAGTACTTC. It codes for CASSGGSGVSYEQYF.

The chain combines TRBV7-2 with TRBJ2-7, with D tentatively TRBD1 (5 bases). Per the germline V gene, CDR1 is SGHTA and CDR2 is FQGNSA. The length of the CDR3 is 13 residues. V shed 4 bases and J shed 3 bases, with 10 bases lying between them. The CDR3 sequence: CASSSQDSYEQYF. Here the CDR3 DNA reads TGTGCCAGCAGCTCCCAAGACAGCTACGAGCAGTACTTC.

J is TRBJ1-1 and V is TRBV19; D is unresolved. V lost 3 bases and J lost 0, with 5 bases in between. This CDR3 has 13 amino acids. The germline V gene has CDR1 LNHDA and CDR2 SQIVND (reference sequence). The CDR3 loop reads CASSMALNTEAFF. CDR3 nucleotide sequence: TGTGCCAGTAGTATGGCCCTGAACACTGAAGCTTTCTTT.

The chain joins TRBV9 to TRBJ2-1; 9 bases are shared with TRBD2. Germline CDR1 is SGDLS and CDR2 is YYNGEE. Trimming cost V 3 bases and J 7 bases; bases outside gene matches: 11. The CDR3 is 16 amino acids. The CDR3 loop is CASSGERGDLTNEQFF. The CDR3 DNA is TGTGCCAGCAGCGGGGAGCGGGGGGACCTCACGAATGAGCAGTTCTTC.

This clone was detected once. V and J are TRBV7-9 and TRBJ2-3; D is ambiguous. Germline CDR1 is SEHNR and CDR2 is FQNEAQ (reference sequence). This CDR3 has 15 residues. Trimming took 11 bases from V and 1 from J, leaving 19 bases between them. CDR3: CASPSEQSRTDTQYF. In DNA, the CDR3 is TGTGCCTCCCCCAGCGAACAGTCCCGCACAGATACGCAGTATTTT.

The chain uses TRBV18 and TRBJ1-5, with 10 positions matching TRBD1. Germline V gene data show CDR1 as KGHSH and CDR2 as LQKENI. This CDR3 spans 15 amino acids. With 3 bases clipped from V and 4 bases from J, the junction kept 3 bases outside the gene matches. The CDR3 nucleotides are TGTGCCAGCTCACCGGACAGGGGGGGGAATCAGCCCCAGCATTTT. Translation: CASSPDRGGNQPQHF.

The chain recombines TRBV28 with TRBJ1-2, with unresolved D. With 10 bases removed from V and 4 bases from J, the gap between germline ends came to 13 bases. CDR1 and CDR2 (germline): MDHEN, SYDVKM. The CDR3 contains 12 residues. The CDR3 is CATFTRIYGYTF. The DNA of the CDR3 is TGTGCCACCTTCACTCGGATCTATGGCTACACCTTC.

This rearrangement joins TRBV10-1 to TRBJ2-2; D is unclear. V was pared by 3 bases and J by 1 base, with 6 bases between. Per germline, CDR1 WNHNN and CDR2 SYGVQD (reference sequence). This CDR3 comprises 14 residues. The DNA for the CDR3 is TGCGCCAGCAGTGACGAATTGAACACCGGGGAGCTGTTTTTT. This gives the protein CASSDELNTGELFF.

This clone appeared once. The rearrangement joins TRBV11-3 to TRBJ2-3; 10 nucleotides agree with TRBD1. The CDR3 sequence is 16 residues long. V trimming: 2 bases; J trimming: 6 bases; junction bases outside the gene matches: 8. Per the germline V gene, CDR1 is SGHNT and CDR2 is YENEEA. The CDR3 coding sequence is TGTGCCAGCAGCTTACATGAGACAGGGGGCATGGATACGCAGTATTTT. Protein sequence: CASSLHETGGMDTQYF.

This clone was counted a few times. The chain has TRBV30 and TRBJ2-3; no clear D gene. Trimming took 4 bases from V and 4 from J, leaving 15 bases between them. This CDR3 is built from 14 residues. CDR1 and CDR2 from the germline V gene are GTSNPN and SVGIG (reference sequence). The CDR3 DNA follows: TGTGCCTGGAAATCCCCGGTATCCTCAGATACGCAGTATTTT. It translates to CAWKSPVSSDTQYF.

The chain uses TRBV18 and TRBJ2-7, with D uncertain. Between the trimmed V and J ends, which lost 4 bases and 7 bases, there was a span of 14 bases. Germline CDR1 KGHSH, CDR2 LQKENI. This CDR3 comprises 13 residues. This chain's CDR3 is CASSLEDWVEQYF. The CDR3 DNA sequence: TGTGCCAGCTCACTAGAAGACTGGGTTGAGCAGTACTTC.

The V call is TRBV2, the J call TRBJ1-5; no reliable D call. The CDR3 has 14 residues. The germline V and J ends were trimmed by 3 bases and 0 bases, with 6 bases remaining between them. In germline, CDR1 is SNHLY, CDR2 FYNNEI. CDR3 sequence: CASSDTFSNQPQHF. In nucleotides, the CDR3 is TGTGCCAGCAGTGATACCTTTAGCAATCAGCCCCAGCATTTT.

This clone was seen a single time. CDR3 sequence: CASSLVGRVNSPLHF. The CDR3 nucleotides read TGTGCCAGCAGCTTGGTCGGGAGAGTTAATTCACCCCTCCACTTT. The rearrangement joins TRBV5-6 to TRBJ1-6; D gene unclear. Trimming left V 0 bases short and J 6 bases short, with 10 bases between. The CDR3 has 15 amino acids. Germline-derived CDR1 and CDR2 are SGHDT and YYEEEE.

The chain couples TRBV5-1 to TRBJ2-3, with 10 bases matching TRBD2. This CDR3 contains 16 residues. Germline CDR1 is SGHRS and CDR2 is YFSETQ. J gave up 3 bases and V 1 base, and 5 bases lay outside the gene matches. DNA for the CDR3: TGCGCCAGCAGCTTGAGGGCTAGCGGGGGTACAGATACGCAGTATTTT. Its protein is CASSLRASGGTDTQYF. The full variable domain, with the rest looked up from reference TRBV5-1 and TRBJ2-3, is KAGVTQTPRYLIKTRGQQVTLSCSPISGHRSVSWYQQTPGQGLQFLFEYFSETQRNKGNFPGRFSGRQFSNSRSEMNVSTLELGDSALYLCASSLRASGGTDTQYFGPGTRLTVL.

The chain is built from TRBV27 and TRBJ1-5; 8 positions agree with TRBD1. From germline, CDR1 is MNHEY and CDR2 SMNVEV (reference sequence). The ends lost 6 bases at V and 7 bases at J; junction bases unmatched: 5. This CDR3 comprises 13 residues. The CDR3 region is CASRVDRAQPQHF. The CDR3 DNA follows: TGTGCCAGCAGGGTGGACAGGGCACAGCCCCAGCATTTT.

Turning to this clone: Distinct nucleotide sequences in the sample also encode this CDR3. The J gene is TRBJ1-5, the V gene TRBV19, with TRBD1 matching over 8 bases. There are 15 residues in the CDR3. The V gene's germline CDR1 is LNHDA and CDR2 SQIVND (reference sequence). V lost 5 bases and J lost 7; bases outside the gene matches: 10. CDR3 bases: TGTGCCAGTAGTTCCCCAGGGGGCTGGGACCAGCCCCAGCATTTT. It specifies CASSSPGGWDQPQHF.

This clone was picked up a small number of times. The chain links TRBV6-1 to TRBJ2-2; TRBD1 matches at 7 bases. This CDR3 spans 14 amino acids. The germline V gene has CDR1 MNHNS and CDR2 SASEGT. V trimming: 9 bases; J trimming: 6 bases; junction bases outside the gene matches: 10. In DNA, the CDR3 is TGTGCCAGTCAGTCTGGGACAGAATCCGGGGAGCTGTTTTTT. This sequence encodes CASQSGTESGELFF.

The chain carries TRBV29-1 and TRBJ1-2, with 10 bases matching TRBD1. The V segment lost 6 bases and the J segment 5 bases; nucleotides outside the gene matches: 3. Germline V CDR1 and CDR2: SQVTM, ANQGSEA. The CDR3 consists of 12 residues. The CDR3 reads CSVRDRGYGYTF. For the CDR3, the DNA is TGCAGCGTCCGGGACAGGGGATATGGCTACACCTTC.

The CDR3 protein is CASSLLRVNSPLHF. CDR3 nucleotides: TGTGCCAGCAGCTTACTGAGGGTTAATTCACCCCTCCACTTT. This chain connects TRBV11-2 to TRBJ1-6; D not certain. Germline V gene sequence: CDR1 SGHAT, CDR2 FQNNGV. V was trimmed by 2 bases and J by 6 bases, leaving 8 bases between them. The CDR3 is 14 amino acids.

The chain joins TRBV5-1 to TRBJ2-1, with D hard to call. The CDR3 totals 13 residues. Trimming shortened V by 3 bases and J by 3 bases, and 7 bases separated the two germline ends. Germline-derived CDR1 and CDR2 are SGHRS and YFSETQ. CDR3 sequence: CASSSPYYNEQFF. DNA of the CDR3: TGCGCCAGCAGCTCCCCTTACTACAATGAGCAGTTCTTC.

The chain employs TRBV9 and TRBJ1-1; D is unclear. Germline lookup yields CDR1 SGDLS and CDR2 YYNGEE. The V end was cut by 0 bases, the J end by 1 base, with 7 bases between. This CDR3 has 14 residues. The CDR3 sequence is CASSVVPANTEAFF. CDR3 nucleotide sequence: TGTGCCAGCAGCGTAGTTCCAGCGAACACTGAAGCTTTCTTT.

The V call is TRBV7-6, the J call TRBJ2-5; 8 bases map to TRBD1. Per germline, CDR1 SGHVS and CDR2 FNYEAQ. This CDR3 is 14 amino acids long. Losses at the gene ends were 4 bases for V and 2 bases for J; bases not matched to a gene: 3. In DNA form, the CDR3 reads TGTGCCAGCAGCTCAAGACAGGGGCAAGAGACCCAGTACTTC. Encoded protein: CASSSRQGQETQYF.

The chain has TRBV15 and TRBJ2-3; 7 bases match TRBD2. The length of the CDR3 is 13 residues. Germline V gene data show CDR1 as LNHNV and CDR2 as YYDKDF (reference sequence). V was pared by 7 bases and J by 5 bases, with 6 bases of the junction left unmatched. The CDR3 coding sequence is TGTGCCACCACCCTTTGGGAGGGAGATACGCAGTATTTT. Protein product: CATTLWEGDTQYF. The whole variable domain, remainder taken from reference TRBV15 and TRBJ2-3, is DAMVIQNPRYQVTQFGKPVTLSCSQTLNHNVMYWYQQKSSQAPKLLFHYYDKDFNNEADTPDNFQSRRPNTSFCFLDIRSPGLGDTAMYLCATTLWEGDTQYFGPGTRLTVL.